This T cell receptor beta chain originates from a study of regulatory T cells in long-lasting Graves disease. Study background: The term persistent Graves' disease signified upward of 5 years on antithyroid drugs with positive TSH receptor antibodies.

Whole-study findings and limits: Newly diagnosed disease favored TRBV20-1 and TRBJ2-1 over persistent disease. More public clonotypes were shared by persistent patients (around 3,000) than by new patients (about 970).

To make TCR beta libraries, researchers used iRepertoire HTBI primers and Arm-PCR of CDR3 regions. TCRdb reprocessed the multiplex PCR reads with MiXCR, giving one entry per CDR3 protein. The sample consists of 400,000 to 500,000 distinct CDR3 sequences, 22% of them appearing once. This clonotype has at least ten counts. The antigen is undetermined. Time point defined: persistent/refractory GD, antithyroid drugs over 5 years with positive TRAb. Making the TCR library involved RNA that had been extracted from PBMCs. This CDR3 comprises 16 residues. Losses at the gene ends were 6 bases for V and 3 bases for J; bases not matched to a gene: 8. Germline V gene data show CDR1 as SEHNR and CDR2 as FQNEAQ (reference sequence).

The chain links TRBV7-9 to TRBJ2-5; 12 bases are a match to TRBD2. Here the sequenced sample was peripheral blood mononuclear cells (PBMCs), taken when the disease was refractory, from a patient treated with antithyroid drugs. The sequence derives from a female donor with Graves disease. Written as DNA, the CDR3 is TGTGCCAGCAGTTCCCCCTGGACTAGCGGGAAAGAGACCCAGTACTTC. Protein: CASSSPWTSGKETQYF.